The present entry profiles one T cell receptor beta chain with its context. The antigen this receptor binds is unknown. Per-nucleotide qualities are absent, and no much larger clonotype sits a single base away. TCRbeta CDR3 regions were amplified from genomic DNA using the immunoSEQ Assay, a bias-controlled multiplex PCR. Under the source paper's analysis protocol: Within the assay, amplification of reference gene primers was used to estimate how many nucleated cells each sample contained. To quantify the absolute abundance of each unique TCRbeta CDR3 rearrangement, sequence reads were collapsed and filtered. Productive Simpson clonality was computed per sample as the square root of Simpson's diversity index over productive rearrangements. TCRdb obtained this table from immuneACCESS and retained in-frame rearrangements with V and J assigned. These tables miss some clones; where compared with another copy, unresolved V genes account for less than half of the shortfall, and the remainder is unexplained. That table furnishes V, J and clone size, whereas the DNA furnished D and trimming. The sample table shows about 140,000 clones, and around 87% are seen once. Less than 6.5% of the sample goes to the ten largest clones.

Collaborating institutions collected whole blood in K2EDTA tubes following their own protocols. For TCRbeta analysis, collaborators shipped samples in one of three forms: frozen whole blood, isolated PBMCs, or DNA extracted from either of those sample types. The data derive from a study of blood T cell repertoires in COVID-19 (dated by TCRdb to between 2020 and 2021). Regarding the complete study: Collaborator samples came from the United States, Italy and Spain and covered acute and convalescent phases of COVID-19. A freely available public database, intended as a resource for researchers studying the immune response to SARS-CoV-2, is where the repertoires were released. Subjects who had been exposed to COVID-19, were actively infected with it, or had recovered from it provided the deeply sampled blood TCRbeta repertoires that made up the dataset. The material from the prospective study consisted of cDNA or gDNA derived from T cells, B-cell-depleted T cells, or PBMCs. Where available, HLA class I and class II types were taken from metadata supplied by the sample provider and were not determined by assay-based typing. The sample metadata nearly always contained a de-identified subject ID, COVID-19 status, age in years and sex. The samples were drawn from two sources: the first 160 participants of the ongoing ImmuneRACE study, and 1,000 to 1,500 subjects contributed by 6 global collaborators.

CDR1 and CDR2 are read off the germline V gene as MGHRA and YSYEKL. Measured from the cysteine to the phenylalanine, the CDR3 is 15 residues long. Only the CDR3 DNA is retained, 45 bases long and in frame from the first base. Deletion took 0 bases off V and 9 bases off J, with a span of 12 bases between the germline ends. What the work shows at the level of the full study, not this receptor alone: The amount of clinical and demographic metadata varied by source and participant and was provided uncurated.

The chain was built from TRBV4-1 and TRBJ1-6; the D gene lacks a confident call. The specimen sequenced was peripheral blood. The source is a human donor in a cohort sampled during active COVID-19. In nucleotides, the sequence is TGCGCCAGCAGCCAAGAGGTCCGAACGAGTTCACCCCTCCACTTT. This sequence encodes CASSQEVRTSSPLHF.